One T cell receptor (beta chain) is described in this entry. Its antigen is currently unknown. Individuals who donated were healthy Caucasians from Russia aged 6 to 90. This sample is part of a study of blood T cells in healthy people across ages. Study-wide background: T cells yielded about one barcoded beta molecule per two cells through template switching. General study points: Roughly linear age-related decline in beta diversity appeared, significant by age around 36.

With a J-beta primer mix and a sample-barcoded 5' primer, a second PCR ran roughly 6 to 12 cycles. MiXCR, run by TCRdb on the 5' RACE reads, gives a single entry per CDR3 protein. Seen here are some 1.7 million distinct CDR3 sequences, roughly 27% observed once, and the top ten hold over 7%. CDR1 is SEHNR and CDR2 is FQNEAQ in the germline V gene (reference sequence). Trimming stripped 3 bases from V and 6 bases from J, with 12 bases between. The CDR3 has 14 residues. V gene TRBV7-9 combines with J gene TRBJ2-1; unclear D gene. This receptor was identified in a woman aged 30 to 39 in good health. Sequenced material: blood. The CDR3 DNA follows: TGTGCCAGCAGCTTCCAGAATAGAGGCAATGAGCAGTTCTTC. Amino acids: CASSFQNRGNEQFF.